This entry describes one TCR beta chain. The antigen is unknown. This sample stems from a study of CD8+ T cells in alopecia areata. Looking at the study overall: At a dose of 5 to 10 mg twice daily, oral tofacitinib was given to treated patients.

Once RNA had been extracted, it was reverse transcribed into cDNA to act as the sequencing template. Assay: immunoSEQ multiplex PCR; the TCRdb copy retains only in-frame clones and omits some. In the table there are fewer than 250,000 clones, 57% of which are singletons. Study conclusions and caveats: It was less clear whether patients shared TCRs than it was in mice, possibly because of HLA.

The CDR3 is made up of 13 amino acids. J gave up 5 bases and V 4 bases, and 7 bases lay outside the gene matches. Germline loops: CDR1 SQVTM, CDR2 ANQGSEA. The TCR was taken from a human donor with alopecia areata. The chain has TRBV29-1 and TRBJ2-5; TRBD1 matches at 7 bases. The sequences come from CD4+ T cells sorted from blood, collected at week 0. The CDR3 spells CSVVRTGRETQYF. The CDR3 DNA follows: TGCAGCGTTGTAAGGACAGGACGGGAGACCCAGTACTTC.